This section outlines one T cell receptor (beta chain) sequence together with its context. One junction end disagrees with the germline gene, perhaps due to a read error. The record originates from a study of blood T cells in healthy people across ages. It was with a sample-barcoded 5' primer and a J-beta primer mix that a second PCR of roughly 7 to 12 cycles was run. TCRdb ran MiXCR on the 5' RACE reads and lists one entry per CDR3 protein. The sample consists of roughly 1.7 million distinct CDR3 sequences, approximately 32% of them appearing once. The source of this sequence is a woman aged 25-40 years in good health. The sequenced sample consisted of blood.

CDR3 residues: CATTWRTSGNNGQFF. The CDR3 DNA is TGTGCCACAACCTGGCGGACTAGCGGAAACAATGGGCAGTTCTTC. The chain links TRBV6-1 to TRBJ2-1; 10 bases map to TRBD2. Germline V gives CDR1 MNHNS, CDR2 SASEGT. The CDR3 consists of 15 residues.